The next 20 T cell receptor beta chains were all read from a single sample in a study of blood T cell repertoires in COVID-19. Here immunoSEQ multiplex PCR was the method, and the copy in TCRdb shows in-frame clones only, minus some. This sample has 210,000 or so clones, with over 75% found just once. Source material: peripheral blood. All receptors derive from a man in his forties or fifties with COVID-19, enrolled during active disease.

The rearrangement uses TRBV30 and TRBJ2-1, with D perhaps TRBD2 (6 bases). Germline CDR1 reads GTSNPN; CDR2 reads SVGIG (reference sequence). V was cut by 0 bases and J by 7 bases, with 10 bases left in between. The CDR3 has 13 residues. The CDR3 region is CAWSVRGRNEQFF. For the CDR3, the DNA is TGTGCCTGGAGTGTACGGGGGAGGAATGAGCAGTTCTTC.

The genes are TRBV10-3 and TRBJ2-2; 7 nucleotides align to TRBD1. CDR1 is ENHRY, CDR2 SYGVKD, per germline. V was clipped by 7 bases and J by 2 bases; unmatched bases: 4. This CDR3 contains 14 residues. The CDR3 DNA sequence: TGTGCCATCACGGGACAGCGTAACACCGGGGAGCTGTTTTTT. Protein sequence: CAITGQRNTGELFF.

The chain carries TRBV6-5 and TRBJ2-7, with a tentative D call TRBD1 (7 bases). The CDR3 contains 14 residues. Per the germline V gene, CDR1 is MNHEY and CDR2 is SVGAGI. With 6 bases removed from V and 4 bases from J, the gap between germline ends came to 16 bases. The CDR3 spells CASRPLRGEYEQYF. The CDR3 DNA reads TGTGCCAGCAGACCCCTCAGGGGGGAATACGAGCAGTACTTC.

The CDR3 nucleotides are TGTGCCATCAGTGAGGACAGAAGGAACACCGGGGAGCTGTTTTTT. This sequence encodes CAISEDRRNTGELFF. V usage is TRBV10-3 and J usage is TRBJ2-2; the D gene is possibly TRBD1 (5 bases). With 2 bases removed from V and 1 base from J, the gap between germline ends came to 8 bases. This CDR3 contains 15 residues. Germline V gene data show CDR1 as ENHRY and CDR2 as SYGVKD.

The V gene is TRBV11-2, the J gene TRBJ2-7; 8 bases fit TRBD1. Per germline, CDR1 SGHAT and CDR2 FQNNGV. This CDR3 region has 15 residues. V shed 3 bases, J shed 4 bases, and the junction held 8 bases outside the gene matches. The CDR3 spells CASSFPGQAAYEQYF. CDR3 DNA: TGTGCCAGCAGCTTTCCGGGACAGGCAGCGTACGAGCAGTACTTC.

This chain uses TRBV6-6 with TRBJ2-1; TRBD1 matches at 7 bases. This CDR3 has 16 amino acids. CDR1 is MNHNY, CDR2 SVGAGI, per germline (reference sequence). V dropped 7 bases and J dropped 3; count of bases not matched to a gene: 12. This CDR3 is CASIQGERGLYNEQFF. The CDR3 region has the DNA TGTGCCAGCATCCAGGGGGAAAGGGGGCTCTACAATGAGCAGTTCTTC.

The chain joins TRBV19 to TRBJ1-5; D is possibly TRBD1 (6 bases). The CDR3 totals 15 residues. The germline gives CDR1 LNHDA, CDR2 SQIVND (reference sequence). V gave up 1 base and J gave up 6 bases, with 13 bases separating them. The CDR3 DNA reads as TGTGCCAGTAGTATAGGGGGCAGAGGGGGTCAGCCCCAGCATTTT. This sequence encodes CASSIGGRGGQPQHF.

The chain carries TRBV11-2 and TRBJ2-5; the match to TRBD2 covers 11 bases. Germline assignment: CDR1 SGHAT and CDR2 FQNNGV. V gave up 5 bases and J gave up 2 bases; unmatched junction bases: 4. The CDR3 is 15 amino acids. The CDR3 nucleotides read TGTGCCAGCAGCCCTAGCGGGGGGCGTCAAGAGACCCAGTACTTC. Its translation is CASSPSGGRQETQYF.

This sequence joins TRBV29-1 and TRBJ1-1; D is ambiguous. Germline V gives CDR1 SQVTM, CDR2 ANQGSEA. V lost 3 bases to trimming and J lost 0 bases, with 8 bases between them. The CDR3 runs to 13 residues. CDR3 bases: TGCAGCGTTGAGTCAATCATGAACACTGAAGCTTTCTTT. It specifies CSVESIMNTEAFF.

In nucleotides, the CDR3 is TGTGCCAGCAGCTTAGTTGGCGGGGGGGCCGGTGAGCAGTTCTTC. It specifies CASSLVGGGAGEQFF. V and J are TRBV11-3 and TRBJ2-1, with TRBD2 identical over 9 bases. V was clipped by 1 base and J by 9 bases; unmatched bases: 7. The CDR3 consists of 15 residues. Per the germline V gene, CDR1 is SGHNT and CDR2 is YENEEA. The variable domain in full, with the rest retrieved from reference TRBV11-3 and TRBJ2-1, is EAGVVQSPRYKIIEKKQPVAFWCNPISGHNTLYWYLQNLGQGPELLIRYENEEAVDDSQLPKDRFSAERLKGVDSTLKIQPAELGDSAVYLCASSLVGGGAGEQFFGPGTRLTVL.

V is TRBV29-1 and J is TRBJ2-2; TRBD1 matches 8 bases. The ends lost 5 bases at V and 3 bases at J; junction bases unmatched: 11. Germline loops: CDR1 SQVTM, CDR2 ANQGSEA. The CDR3 sequence is 16 residues long. In nucleotides, the CDR3 is TGCAGCGTTACAGGGAGCAGGGGGCTGGACACCGGGGAGCTGTTTTTT. It is translated as CSVTGSRGLDTGELFF.

CDR3 in amino acids: CASSQETGVNSPLHF. The CDR3 coding sequence is TGCGCCAGCAGCCAGGAAACAGGGGTTAATTCACCCCTCCACTTT. The chain carries TRBV5-1 and TRBJ1-6; 7 bases match TRBD1. This CDR3 is built from 15 residues. CDR1 and CDR2 (germline): SGHRS, YFSETQ. The V gene end was trimmed by 4 bases and the J gene end by 6 bases; junction bases not matched to a gene: 7.

The V gene is TRBV19, the J gene TRBJ1-1, with D possibly matching TRBD1 (5 bases). The CDR3 extends over 16 amino acids. The germline V gene encodes CDR1 LNHDA and CDR2 SQIVND (reference sequence). The V end lost 3 bases, the J end lost 0 bases, and 14 bases lay between the germline ends. CDR3 DNA sequence: TGTGCCAGTAGTATCAGTCCTTCCAGGGTGAACACTGAAGCTTTCTTT. It is translated as CASSISPSRVNTEAFF.

The chain couples TRBV2 to TRBJ1-3, with a possible D match to TRBD1 (6 bases). Trimming removed 7 bases from V and 0 bases from J, with 13 bases in between. CDR3 size: 15 residues. The germline gives CDR1 SNHLY, CDR2 FYNNEI. CDR3 residues: CASTPDRFSGNTIYF. CDR3 DNA sequence: TGTGCCAGCACTCCTGACAGGTTCTCTGGAAACACCATATATTTT. The whole variable domain, remainder taken from reference TRBV2 and TRBJ1-3, is EPEVTQTPSHQVTQMGQEVILRCVPISNHLYFYWYRQILGQKVEFLVSFYNNEISEKSEIFDDQFSVERPDGSNFTLKIRSTKLEDSAMYFCASTPDRFSGNTIYFGEGSWLTVV.

The chain combines TRBV2 with TRBJ1-6; D is unresolved. V was pared by 6 bases and J by 8 bases, with 8 bases between. The germline V gene has CDR1 SNHLY and CDR2 FYNNEI. CDR3 length: 12 residues. The CDR3 sequence: CASRREDSPLHF. The CDR3 coding sequence is TGTGCCAGCAGACGAGAGGATTCACCCCTCCACTTT.

The rearrangement joins TRBV19 to TRBJ2-1; tentatively, D is TRBD1 (5 bases). The CDR3 is made up of 15 amino acids. Germline V gene data show CDR1 as LNHDA and CDR2 as SQIVND (reference sequence). V lost 3 bases and J lost 6, with 15 bases in between. CDR3 bases: TGTGCCAGTAGTATCCTCCATTGGGGCACCAATGAGCAGTTCTTC. Translation: CASSILHWGTNEQFF.

The chain is built from TRBV18 and TRBJ1-4; possible D gene TRBD1, 6 bases. Germline CDR1 KGHSH, CDR2 LQKENI. V was trimmed by 8 bases and J by 8 bases, leaving 15 bases between them. CDR3 size: 13 residues. The CDR3 DNA reads as TGTGCCAGCGGCAGGGGTTCCGGGGAAAAACTGTTTTTT. This encodes CASGRGSGEKLFF. The whole variable domain, remainder taken from reference TRBV18 and TRBJ1-4, is NAGVMQNPRHLVRRRGQEARLRCSPMKGHSHVYWYRQLPEEGLKFMVYLQKENIIDESGMPKERFSAEFPKEGPSILRIQQVVRGDSAAYFCASGRGSGEKLFFGSGTQLSVL.

The chain has TRBV19 and TRBJ1-2; no clear D gene. V dropped 3 bases and J dropped 4 bases, with 18 bases sitting between them. This CDR3 spans 16 amino acids. Germline CDR1 LNHDA, CDR2 SQIVND (reference sequence). The CDR3 protein is CASSISIQTPIYGYTF. The DNA of the CDR3 is TGTGCCAGTAGTATCAGTATTCAGACACCTATCTATGGCTACACCTTC.

In this sample, this clone turned up once. The rearrangement uses TRBV6-5 and TRBJ2-7; 9 positions agree with TRBD1. This CDR3 has 14 amino acids. Germline CDR1 is MNHEY and CDR2 is SVGAGI. The V and J ends lost 4 bases and 5 bases, in that order; junction bases with no gene match: 6. CDR3 sequence (DNA): TGTGCCAGCAGTTGGATGGGACAGGGCCACGAGCAGTACTTC. This translates into CASSWMGQGHEQYF.

The chain employs TRBV5-1 and TRBJ2-7, with D possibly matching TRBD1 (6 bases). V shed 6 bases and J shed 3 bases, with 13 bases lying between them. The CDR3 extends over 13 amino acids. Germline V gene lookup returns CDR1 SGHRS and CDR2 YFSETQ. CDR3 coding DNA: TGCGCCAGCAAGGTGGACAGTCGCTACGAGCAGTACTTC. Its protein product is CASKVDSRYEQYF.